This TCR beta chain comes out of a study of human T cells and chemical hapten exposure. Points on this clonotype: This may stem from a read error, because a much larger clone lies one nucleotide away.

From germline, CDR1 is SNHLY and CDR2 FYNNEI. V dropped 6 bases and J dropped 3; count of bases not matched to a gene: 11. The CDR3 extends over 15 amino acids. Using its own MiXCR run on the RACE reads, TCRdb lists one record per CDR3 protein. Altogether approximately 400,000 distinct CDR3 sequences are present, 4.5% to 5.5% being singletons, with the ten largest covering 2.5% to 3%. Time point of the sample: pre-sensitization, week 0. The treatment is: therapeutic diphenylcyclopropenone sensitization with weekly scalp DPC. The gene calls are TRBV2 and TRBJ2-7, with 7 bases lining up with TRBD1. The TCR sequence derives from a woman aged 45-59 years with alopecia areata. Some clones in this sample may be carry-over from other donors' samples. This material consisted of whole blood, taken in connection with sensitization to the hapten diphenylcyclopropenone (DPC). The CDR3, as DNA: TGTGCCAGCAGGGCCCTGGGACAGAGCCTCTACGAGCAGTACTTC. It is translated as CASRALGQSLYEQYF.